One T cell receptor (beta chain) is described in this entry. Antigen: not known. The sample comes from a study of blood T cells in healthy people across ages. Study details: Researchers report that template switching captured about one barcoded beta molecule per two T cells.

Study observations and caveats: Diversity estimates drawn from one million T cells were deemed underestimates.

A second PCR of roughly 7 to 11 cycles used a sample-barcoded 5' primer and a J-beta primer mix. Every molecule of cDNA carried a tag from a template-switch adaptor with 12 random nucleotides. TCRdb re-derived calls from the 5' RACE reads in MiXCR, one entry per CDR3 protein. Among 1.4 million or so distinct CDR3 sequences listed, approximately 39% were seen once. The CDR3 has 16 amino acids. The sequence came from a woman younger than 30 in good health. Material: blood. The chain carries TRBV21-1 and TRBJ2-5; TRBD2, the table's D call, lacks a check against the DNA. TRBV21-1 is annotated as a pseudogene. DNA of the CDR3: TGTGCCAGCAGCAAAACTAGCGGGAGAGCCCACAATGAGCAGTACTTC. Protein sequence: CASSKTSGRAHNEQYF.